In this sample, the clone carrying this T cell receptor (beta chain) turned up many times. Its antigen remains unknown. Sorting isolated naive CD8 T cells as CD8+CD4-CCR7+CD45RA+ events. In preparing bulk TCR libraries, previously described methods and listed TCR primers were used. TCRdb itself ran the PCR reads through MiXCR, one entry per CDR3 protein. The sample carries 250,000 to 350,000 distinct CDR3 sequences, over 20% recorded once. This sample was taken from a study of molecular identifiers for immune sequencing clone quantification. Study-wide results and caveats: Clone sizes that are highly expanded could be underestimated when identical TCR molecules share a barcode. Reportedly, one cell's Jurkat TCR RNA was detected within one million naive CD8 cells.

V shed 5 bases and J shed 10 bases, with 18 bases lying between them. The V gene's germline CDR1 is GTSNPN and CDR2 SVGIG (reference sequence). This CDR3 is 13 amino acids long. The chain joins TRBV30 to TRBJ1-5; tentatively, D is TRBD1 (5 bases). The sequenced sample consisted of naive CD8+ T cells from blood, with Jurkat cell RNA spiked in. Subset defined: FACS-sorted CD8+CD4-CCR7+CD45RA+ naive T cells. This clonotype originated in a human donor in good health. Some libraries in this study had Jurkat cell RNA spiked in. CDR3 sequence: CAWSRILGDPQHF. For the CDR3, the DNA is TGTGCCTGGTCCCGGATCTTAGGGGATCCCCAGCATTTT.